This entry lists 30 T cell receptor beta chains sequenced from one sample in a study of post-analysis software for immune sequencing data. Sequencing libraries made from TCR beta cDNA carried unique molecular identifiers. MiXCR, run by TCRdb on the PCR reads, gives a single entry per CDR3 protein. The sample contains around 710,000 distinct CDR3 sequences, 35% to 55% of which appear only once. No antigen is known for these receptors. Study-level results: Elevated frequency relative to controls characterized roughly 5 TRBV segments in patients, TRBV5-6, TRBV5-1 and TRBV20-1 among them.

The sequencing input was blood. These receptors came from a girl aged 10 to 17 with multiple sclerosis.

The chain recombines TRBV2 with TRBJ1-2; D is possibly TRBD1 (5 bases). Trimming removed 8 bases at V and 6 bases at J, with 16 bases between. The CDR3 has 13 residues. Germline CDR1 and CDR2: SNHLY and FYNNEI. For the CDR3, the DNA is TGTGCCAGCGGGGCTCTTCAAGCGGATGGCTACACCTTC. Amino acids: CASGALQADGYTF.

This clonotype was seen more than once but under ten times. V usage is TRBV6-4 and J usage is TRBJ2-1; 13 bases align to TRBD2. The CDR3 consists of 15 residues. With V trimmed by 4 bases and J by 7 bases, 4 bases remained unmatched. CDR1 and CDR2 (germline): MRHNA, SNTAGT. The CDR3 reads CASSVGLAGVNEQFF. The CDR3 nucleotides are TGTGCCAGCAGTGTCGGACTAGCGGGAGTTAATGAGCAGTTCTTC.

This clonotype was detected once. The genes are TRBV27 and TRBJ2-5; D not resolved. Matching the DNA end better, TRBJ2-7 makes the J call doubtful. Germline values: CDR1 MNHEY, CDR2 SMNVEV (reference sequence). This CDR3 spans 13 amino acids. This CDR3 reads CASSPYGAAEQYF. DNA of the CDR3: TGTGCCAGCAGTCCATACGGCGCGGCCGAGCAGTACTTC.

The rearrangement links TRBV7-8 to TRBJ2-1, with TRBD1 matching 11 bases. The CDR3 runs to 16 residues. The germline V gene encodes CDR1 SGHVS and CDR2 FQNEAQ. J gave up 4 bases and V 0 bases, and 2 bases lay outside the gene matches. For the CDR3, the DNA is TGTGCCAGCAGCTTAGCCGGGACAGGGGGTTACAATGAGCAGTTCTTC. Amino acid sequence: CASSLAGTGGYNEQFF.

DNA for the CDR3: TGTGCCACCAGCAGGGGCGACTTTGGGAGGGAGACCCAGTACTTC. It is translated as CATSRGDFGRETQYF. The chain joins TRBV15 to TRBJ2-7; D possibly corresponds to TRBD2 (6 bases). The end of the DNA aligns better with TRBJ2-5, so the J call may be wrong. CDR3 size: 15 residues. Germline V gene sequence: CDR1 LNHNV, CDR2 YYDKDF (reference sequence).

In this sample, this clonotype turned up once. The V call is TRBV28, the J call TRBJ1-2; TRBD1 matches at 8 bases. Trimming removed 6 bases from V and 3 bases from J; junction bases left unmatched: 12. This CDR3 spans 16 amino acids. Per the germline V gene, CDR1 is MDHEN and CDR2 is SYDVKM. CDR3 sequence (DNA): TGTGCCAGCAGCTGGGGCCCGGACAGGGCCGACTATGGCTACACCTTC. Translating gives CASSWGPDRADYGYTF.

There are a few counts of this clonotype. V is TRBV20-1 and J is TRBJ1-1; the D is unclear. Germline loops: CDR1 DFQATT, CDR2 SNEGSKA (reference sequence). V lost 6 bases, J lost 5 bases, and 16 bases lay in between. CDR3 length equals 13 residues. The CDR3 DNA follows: TGCAGTGCCACTGCATTACCGGGGACTGAAGCTTTCTTT. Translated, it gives CSATALPGTEAFF.

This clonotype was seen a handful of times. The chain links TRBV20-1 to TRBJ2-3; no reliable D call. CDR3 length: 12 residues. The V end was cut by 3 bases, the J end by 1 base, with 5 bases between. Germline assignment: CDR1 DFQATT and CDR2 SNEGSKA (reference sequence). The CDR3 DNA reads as TGCAGTGCTAGGTTCGGCACAGATACGCAGTATTTT. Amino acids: CSARFGTDTQYF.

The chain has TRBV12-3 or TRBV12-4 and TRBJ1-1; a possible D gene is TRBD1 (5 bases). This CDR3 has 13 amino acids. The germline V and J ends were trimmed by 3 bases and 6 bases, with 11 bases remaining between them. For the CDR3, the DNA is TGTGCCAGCAGTTTCGCCAGGGACCCTGAAGCTTTCTTT. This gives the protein CASSFARDPEAFF.

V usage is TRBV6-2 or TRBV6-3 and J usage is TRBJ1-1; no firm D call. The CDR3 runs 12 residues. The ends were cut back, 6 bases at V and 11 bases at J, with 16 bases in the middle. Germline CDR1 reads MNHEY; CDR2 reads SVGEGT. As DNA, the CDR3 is TGTGCCAGCAGCCAAACCTCAAGGACGGCTTTCTTT. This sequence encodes CASSQTSRTAFF.

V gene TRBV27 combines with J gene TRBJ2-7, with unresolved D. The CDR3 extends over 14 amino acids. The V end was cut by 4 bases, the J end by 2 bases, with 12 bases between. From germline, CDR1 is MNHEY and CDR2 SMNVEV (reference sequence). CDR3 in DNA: TGTGCCAGCAGTTCCTCCCCTAACGCCTACGAGCAGTACTTC. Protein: CASSSSPNAYEQYF.

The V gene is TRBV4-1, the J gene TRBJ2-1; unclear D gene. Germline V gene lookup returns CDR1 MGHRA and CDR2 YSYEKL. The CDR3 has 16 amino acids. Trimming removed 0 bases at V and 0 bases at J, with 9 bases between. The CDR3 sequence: CASSQDSFSSYNEQFF. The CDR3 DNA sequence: TGCGCCAGCAGCCAAGACAGCTTCAGCTCCTACAATGAGCAGTTCTTC.

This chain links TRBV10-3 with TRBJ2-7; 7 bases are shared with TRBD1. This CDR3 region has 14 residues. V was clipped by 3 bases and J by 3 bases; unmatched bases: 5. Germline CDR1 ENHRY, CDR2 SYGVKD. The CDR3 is CAISDPGQNYEQYF. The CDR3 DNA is TGTGCCATCAGTGACCCGGGACAGAACTACGAGCAGTACTTC.

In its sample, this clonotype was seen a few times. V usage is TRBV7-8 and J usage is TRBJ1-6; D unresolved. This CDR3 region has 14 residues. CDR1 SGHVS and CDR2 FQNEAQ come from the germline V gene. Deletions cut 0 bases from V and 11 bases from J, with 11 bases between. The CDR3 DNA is TGTGCCAGCAGCTTAGCGAGGCGTCAGGCACCCCTCCACTTT. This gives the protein CASSLARRQAPLHF.

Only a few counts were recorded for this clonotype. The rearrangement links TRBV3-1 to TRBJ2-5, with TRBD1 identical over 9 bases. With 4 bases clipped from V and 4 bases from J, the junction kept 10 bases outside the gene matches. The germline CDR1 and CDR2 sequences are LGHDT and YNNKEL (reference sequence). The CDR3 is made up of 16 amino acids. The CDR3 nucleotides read TGTGCCAGCAGCCCTCCTGGGACAGGGCAGGGAGAGACCCAGTACTTC. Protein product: CASSPPGTGQGETQYF.

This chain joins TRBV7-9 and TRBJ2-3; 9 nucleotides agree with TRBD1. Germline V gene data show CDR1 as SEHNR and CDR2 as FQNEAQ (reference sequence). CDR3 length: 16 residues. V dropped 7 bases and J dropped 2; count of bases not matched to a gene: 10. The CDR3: CASTLEDRGLTDTQYF. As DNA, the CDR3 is TGTGCCAGCACCCTGGAGGACAGGGGCCTCACAGATACGCAGTATTTT.

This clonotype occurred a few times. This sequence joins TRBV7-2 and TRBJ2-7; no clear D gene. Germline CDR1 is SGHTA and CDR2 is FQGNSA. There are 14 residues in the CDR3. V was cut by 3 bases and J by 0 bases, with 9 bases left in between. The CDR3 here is CASSLGVYSYEQYF. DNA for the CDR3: TGTGCCAGCAGCTTGGGCGTATACTCCTACGAGCAGTACTTC.

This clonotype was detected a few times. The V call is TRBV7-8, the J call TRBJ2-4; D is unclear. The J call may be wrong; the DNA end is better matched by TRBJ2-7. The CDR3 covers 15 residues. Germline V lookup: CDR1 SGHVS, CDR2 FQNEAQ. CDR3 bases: TGTGCCAGCAGCCTCCTCCTCGGATTTGCCTACGAGCAGTACTTC. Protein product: CASSLLLGFAYEQYF.

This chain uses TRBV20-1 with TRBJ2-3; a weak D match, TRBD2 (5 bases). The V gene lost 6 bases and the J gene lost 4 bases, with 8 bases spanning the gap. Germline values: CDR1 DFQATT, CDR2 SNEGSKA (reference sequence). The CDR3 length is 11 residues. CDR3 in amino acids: CSATRADTQYF. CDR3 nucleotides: TGCAGTGCAACTAGGGCAGATACGCAGTATTTT.

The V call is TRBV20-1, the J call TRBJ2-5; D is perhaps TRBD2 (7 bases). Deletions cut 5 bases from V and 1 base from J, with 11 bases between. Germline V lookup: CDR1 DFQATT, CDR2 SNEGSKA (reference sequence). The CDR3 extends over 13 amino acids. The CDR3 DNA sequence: TGCAGTGCTCTCCGGGGGGCCCAAGAGACCCAGTACTTC. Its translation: CSALRGAQETQYF.

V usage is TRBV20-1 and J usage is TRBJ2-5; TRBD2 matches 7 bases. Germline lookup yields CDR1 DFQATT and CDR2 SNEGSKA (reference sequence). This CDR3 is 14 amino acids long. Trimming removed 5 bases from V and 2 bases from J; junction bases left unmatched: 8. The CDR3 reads CSAPRKAGQETQYF. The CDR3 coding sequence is TGCAGTGCTCCCCGGAAAGCGGGACAAGAGACCCAGTACTTC.

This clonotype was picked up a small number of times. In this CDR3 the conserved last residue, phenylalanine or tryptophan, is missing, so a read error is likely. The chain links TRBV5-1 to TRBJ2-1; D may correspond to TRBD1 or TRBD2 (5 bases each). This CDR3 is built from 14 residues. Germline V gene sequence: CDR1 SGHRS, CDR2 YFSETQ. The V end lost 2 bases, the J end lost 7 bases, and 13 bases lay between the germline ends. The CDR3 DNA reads TGCGCCAGCAGCTTCGGGACCCAGAGGAATGAGCAGTTCGTC. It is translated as CASSFGTQRNEQFV.

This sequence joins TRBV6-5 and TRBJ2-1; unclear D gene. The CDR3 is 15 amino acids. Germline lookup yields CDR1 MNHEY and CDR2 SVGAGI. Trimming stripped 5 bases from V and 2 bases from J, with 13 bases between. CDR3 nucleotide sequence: TGTGCCAGCAGTAGACATCGATCGGCCTACAATGAGCAGTTCTTC. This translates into CASSRHRSAYNEQFF.

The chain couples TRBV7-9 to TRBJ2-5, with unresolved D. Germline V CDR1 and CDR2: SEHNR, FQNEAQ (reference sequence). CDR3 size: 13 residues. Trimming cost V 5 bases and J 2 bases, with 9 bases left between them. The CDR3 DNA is TGTGCCAGCAGCCACCCCCTACAAGAGACCCAGTACTTC. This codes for CASSHPLQETQYF.

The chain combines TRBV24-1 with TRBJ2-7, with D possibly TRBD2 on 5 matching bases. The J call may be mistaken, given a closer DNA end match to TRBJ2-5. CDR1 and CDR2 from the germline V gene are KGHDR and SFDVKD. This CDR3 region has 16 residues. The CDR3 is CATSALWSEGIETQYF. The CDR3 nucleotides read TGTGCCACCAGTGCATTGTGGAGTGAGGGAATAGAGACCCAGTACTTC.

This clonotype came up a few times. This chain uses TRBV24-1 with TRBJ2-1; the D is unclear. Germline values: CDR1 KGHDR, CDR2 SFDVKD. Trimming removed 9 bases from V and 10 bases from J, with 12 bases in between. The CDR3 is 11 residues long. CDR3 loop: CATSAAGEQFF. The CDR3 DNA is TGTGCCACCTCAGCCGCTGGGGAGCAGTTCTTC.

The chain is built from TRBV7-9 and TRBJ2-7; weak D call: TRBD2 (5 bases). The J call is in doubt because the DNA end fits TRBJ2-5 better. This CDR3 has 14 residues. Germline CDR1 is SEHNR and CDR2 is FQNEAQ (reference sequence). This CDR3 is CASSPPVGVETQYF. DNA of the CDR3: TGTGCCAGCAGCCCCCCAGTGGGAGTGGAGACCCAGTACTTC.

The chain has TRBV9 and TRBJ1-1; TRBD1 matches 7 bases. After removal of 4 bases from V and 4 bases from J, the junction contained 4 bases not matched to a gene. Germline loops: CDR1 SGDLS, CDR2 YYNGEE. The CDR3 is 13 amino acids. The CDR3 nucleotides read TGTGCCAGCAGCCCTCGGACAGGCACTGAAGCTTTCTTT. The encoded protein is CASSPRTGTEAFF.

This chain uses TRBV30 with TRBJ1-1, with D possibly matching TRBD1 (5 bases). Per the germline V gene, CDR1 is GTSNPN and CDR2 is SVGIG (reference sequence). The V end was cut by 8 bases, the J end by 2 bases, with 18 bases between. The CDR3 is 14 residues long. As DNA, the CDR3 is TGTGCCCGAATAACAGGTGGAGGTAACACTGAAGCTTTCTTT. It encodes CARITGGGNTEAFF.

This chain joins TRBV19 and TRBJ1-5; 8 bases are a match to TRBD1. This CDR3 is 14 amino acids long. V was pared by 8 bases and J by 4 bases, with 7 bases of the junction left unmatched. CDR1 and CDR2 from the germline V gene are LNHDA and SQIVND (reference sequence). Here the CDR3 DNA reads TGTGCCAGTGGGGGACAGGCTGATAATCAGCCCCAGCATTTT. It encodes CASGGQADNQPQHF.